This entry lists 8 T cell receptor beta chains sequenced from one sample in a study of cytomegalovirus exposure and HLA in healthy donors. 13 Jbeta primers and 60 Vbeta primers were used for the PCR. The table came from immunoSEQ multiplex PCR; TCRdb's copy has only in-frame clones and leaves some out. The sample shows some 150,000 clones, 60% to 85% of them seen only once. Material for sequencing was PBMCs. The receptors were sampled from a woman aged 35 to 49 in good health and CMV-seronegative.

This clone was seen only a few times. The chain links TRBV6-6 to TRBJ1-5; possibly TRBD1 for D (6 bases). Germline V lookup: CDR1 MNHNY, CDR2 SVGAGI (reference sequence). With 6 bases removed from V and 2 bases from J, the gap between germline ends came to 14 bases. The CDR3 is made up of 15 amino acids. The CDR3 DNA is TGTGCCAGCAGCCCACAGGGAGGGGGCAATCAGCCCCAGCATTTT. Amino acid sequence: CASSPQGGGNQPQHF.

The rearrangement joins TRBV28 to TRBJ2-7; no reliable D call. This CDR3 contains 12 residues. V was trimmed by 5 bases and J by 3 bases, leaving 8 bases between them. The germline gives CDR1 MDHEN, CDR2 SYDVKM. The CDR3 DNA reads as TGTGCCAGCAGTGCTGAGGACTACGAGCAGTACTTC. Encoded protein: CASSAEDYEQYF.

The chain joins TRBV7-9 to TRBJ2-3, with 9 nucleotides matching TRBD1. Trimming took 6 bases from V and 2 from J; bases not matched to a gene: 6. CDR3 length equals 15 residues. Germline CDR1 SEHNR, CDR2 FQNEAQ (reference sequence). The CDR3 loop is CASSSWTGVTDTQYF. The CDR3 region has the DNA TGTGCCAGCAGTTCCTGGACAGGGGTCACAGATACGCAGTATTTT.

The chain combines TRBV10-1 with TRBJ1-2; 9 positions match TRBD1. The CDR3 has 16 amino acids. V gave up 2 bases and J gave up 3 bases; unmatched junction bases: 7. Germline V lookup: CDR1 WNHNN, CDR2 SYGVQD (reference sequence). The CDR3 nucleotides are TGCGCCAGCAGTGAGGGTACGGGACAGGGATACTATGGCTACACCTTC. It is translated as CASSEGTGQGYYGYTF.

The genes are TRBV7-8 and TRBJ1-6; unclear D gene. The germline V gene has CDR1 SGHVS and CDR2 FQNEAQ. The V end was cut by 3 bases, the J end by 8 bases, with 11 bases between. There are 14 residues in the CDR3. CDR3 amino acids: CASSLRVFDSPLHF. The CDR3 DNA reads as TGTGCCAGCAGCTTGCGGGTGTTTGATTCACCCCTCCACTTT.

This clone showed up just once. CDR3 amino acids: CASSGREWGELFF. CDR3 DNA sequence: TGTGCCAGCAGTGGTAGGGAGTGGGGGGAGCTGTTTTTT. The chain links TRBV25-1 to TRBJ2-2, with D maybe TRBD2 (5 bases). Germline CDR1 reads MGHDK; CDR2 reads SYGVNS. The CDR3 sequence is 13 residues long. V was pared by 4 bases and J by 8 bases, with 11 bases between. Supplemented by reference TRBV25-1 and TRBJ2-2, the full variable domain reads EADIYQTPRYLVIGTGKKITLECSQTMGHDKMYWYQQDPGMELHLIHYSYGVNSTEKGDLSSESTVSRIRTEHFPLTLESARPSHTSQYLCASSGREWGELFFGEGSRLTVL.

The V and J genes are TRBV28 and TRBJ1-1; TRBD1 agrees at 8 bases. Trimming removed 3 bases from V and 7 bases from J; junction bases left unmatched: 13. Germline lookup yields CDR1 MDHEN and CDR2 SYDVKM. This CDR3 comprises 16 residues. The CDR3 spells CASSFPQTGATLEAFF. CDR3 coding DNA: TGTGCCAGCAGTTTCCCTCAGACAGGGGCCACCCTTGAAGCTTTCTTT.

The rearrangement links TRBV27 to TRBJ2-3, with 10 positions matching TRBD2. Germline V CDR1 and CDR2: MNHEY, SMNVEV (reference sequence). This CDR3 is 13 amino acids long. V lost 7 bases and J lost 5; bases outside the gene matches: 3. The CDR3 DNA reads TGTGCCAGCAACCTAGCGGGGGAAGATACGCAGTATTTT. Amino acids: CASNLAGEDTQYF.